This T cell receptor beta chain emerged from a study of T cell repertoires in ileal Crohn's disease. At the level of the study: Median disease duration was 7.9 years; 35% smoked at surgery. Postoperative therapy was given to about half: roughly 11 thiopurines, some 18 anti-TNF agents.

This CDR3 has 14 amino acids. The V segment lost 4 bases and the J segment 3 bases; nucleotides outside the gene matches: 6. CDR1 is SGHAT, CDR2 FQNNGV, per germline. Libraries were prepared by immunoSEQ multiplex PCR; TCRdb keeps only in-frame clonotypes and omits some of them. Here the sample spans around 5,000 clones, almost 85% being singletons. This clone is categorized as large (0.1 to 1%). This clonotype was obtained from an adult with Crohn's disease. Sample: ileal tissue. V is TRBV11-2 and J is TRBJ2-7; 7 bases map to TRBD1. CDR3 region: CASSSWDSNYEQYF. The CDR3 bases are TGTGCCAGCAGCTCATGGGACAGTAACTACGAGCAGTACTTC. The full variable domain, its missing parts supplied by reference TRBV11-2 and TRBJ2-7, is EAGVAQSPRYKIIEKRQSVAFWCNPISGHATLYWYQQILGQGPKLLIQFQNNGVVDDSQLPKDRFSAERLKGVDSTLKIQPAKLEDSAVYLCASSSWDSNYEQYFGPGTRLTVT.